A selection of T cell receptor beta chains follows, all from one sample in a study of blood T cell repertoires in COVID-19. Sequencing was performed with immunoSEQ multiplex PCR; in TCRdb, only in-frame clones are kept and a portion is missing. The sample records about 190,000 clones, more than 85% being singletons. The sample comprised PBMCs or T cells enriched from blood (not recorded which). Source of these receptors: a woman aged 40 to 50 in a cohort exposed to, infected with or recovered from COVID-19 (not recorded which). Each CDR3 is given with its conserved first and last residue. Each record gives: D gene, V gene, J gene, clone size, CDR3 protein, CDR3 DNA. D genes are given only for firm matches. Rows give clone size only sometimes, using once, few, many, or a class for an expanded clone.

>.|TRBV25-1|TRBJ1-4|.
CASSEWPQDGNEKLFF
TGTGCCAGCAGTGAATGGCCACAGGACGGGAATGAAAAACTGTTTTTT
>.|TRBV28|TRBJ1-1|.
CASSGGATEAFF
TGTGCCAGCAGTGGGGGGGCCACTGAAGCTTTCTTT
>.|TRBV5-5|TRBJ2-5|.
CASSLGTLEETQYF
TGTGCCAGCAGCTTGGGGACACTCGAAGAGACCCAGTACTTC
>TRBD1|TRBV4-1|TRBJ2-2|.
CASSQKPGQGAPGELFF
TGCGCCAGCAGCCAGAAACCGGGACAGGGGGCGCCCGGGGAGCTGTTTTTT
>.|TRBV5-4|TRBJ1-3|few
CASSPGQPSGNTIYF
TGTGCCAGCAGTCCCGGACAGCCCTCTGGAAACACCATATATTTT
>TRBD2|TRBV9|TRBJ2-5|.
CASSALAGGGETQYF
TGTGCCAGCAGCGCCCTAGCGGGGGGTGGAGAGACCCAGTACTTC
>.|TRBV14|TRBJ2-3|.
CASSQVDSHTDTQYF
TGTGCCAGCAGCCAAGTGGACTCACACACAGATACGCAGTATTTT
>.|TRBV4-1|TRBJ1-4|.
CASSQDWRTAGNEKLFF
TGCGCCAGCAGCCAAGATTGGCGGACTGCGGGCAATGAAAAACTGTTTTTT
>TRBD1|TRBV5-1|TRBJ2-2|.
CASSLAPGQERTGELFF
TGCGCCAGCAGCTTGGCCCCGGGACAGGAAAGGACCGGGGAGCTGTTTTTT
>TRBD1|TRBV24-1|TRBJ2-7|.
CATSGTGTGPPEQYF
TGTGCCACCAGTGGGACCGGGACAGGGCCTCCCGAGCAGTACTTC
>TRBD2|TRBV4-1|TRBJ2-1|.
CASSQVGPTSANEQFF
TGCGCCAGCAGCCAAGTGGGACCGACTAGCGCAAATGAGCAGTTCTTC
>TRBD1|TRBV15|TRBJ1-2|.
CATSRPSPGQGGGYTF
TGTGCCACCAGCAGACCCTCCCCGGGACAGGGAGGTGGCTACACCTTC
>.|TRBV12-3/TRBV12-4|TRBJ1-3|once
CASSFRGRNTIYF
TGTGCCAGCAGTTTTAGGGGTAGGAACACCATATATTTT
>TRBD2|TRBV28|TRBJ2-7|.
CASSLFLLARTYEQYF
TGTGCCAGCAGTTTATTTCTACTAGCGAGGACCTACGAGCAGTACTTC
>.|TRBV10-3|TRBJ2-5|.
CAISERGQETQYF
TGTGCCATCAGTGAGCGGGGGCAAGAGACCCAGTACTTC
>.|TRBV6-6|TRBJ2-7|.
CATSDYPIPYEQYF
TGTGCCACCTCGGACTACCCAATACCCTACGAGCAGTACTTC
>TRBD1|TRBV5-1|TRBJ1-2|.
CASSLQGANDGYTF
TGCGCCAGCAGCCTGCAGGGGGCTAATGATGGCTACACCTTC
>.|TRBV5-1|TRBJ1-2|.
CASSLSRDGGYGYTF
TGCGCCAGCAGCCTCTCCAGGGACGGGGGCTATGGCTACACCTTC
>.|TRBV9|TRBJ1-2|.
CASSVGHRANYGYTF
TGTGCCAGCAGCGTAGGTCACAGGGCTAACTATGGCTACACCTTC
>.|TRBV2|TRBJ2-3|.
CASSEGLSSTDTQYF
TGTGCCAGCAGTGAAGGACTTAGTAGCACAGATACGCAGTATTTT
>.|TRBV3-1/TRBV3-2|TRBJ1-3|.
CASSHFGGHSGNTIYF
TGTGCCAGCAGCCACTTTGGGGGCCACTCTGGAAACACCATATATTTT
>.|TRBV6-2/TRBV6-3|TRBJ2-7|.
CASSYSTASYEQYF
TGTGCCAGCAGTTACTCGACTGCTTCTTACGAGCAGTACTTC
>TRBD1|TRBV7-8|TRBJ2-3|.
CASSSTGGYTDTQYF
TGTGCCAGCAGCTCGACAGGGGGGTACACAGATACGCAGTATTTT